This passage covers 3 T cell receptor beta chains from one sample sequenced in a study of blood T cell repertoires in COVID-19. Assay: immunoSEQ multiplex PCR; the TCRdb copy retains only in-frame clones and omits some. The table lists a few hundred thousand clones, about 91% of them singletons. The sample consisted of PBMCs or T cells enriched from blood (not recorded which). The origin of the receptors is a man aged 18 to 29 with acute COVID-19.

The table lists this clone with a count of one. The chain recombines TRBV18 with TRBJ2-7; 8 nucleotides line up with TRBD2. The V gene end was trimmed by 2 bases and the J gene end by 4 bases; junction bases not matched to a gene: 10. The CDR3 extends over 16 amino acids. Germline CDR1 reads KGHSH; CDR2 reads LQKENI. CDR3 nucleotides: TGTGCCAGCTCACCAGGGTTGGCGGGAGGACTATACGAGCAGTACTTC. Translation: CASSPGLAGGLYEQYF.

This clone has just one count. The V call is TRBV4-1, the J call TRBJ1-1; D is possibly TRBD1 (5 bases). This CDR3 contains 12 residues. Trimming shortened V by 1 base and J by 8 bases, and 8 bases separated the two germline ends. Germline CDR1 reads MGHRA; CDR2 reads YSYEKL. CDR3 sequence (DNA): TGCGCCAGCAGCCAAGGGACACCCGAAGCTTTCTTT. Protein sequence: CASSQGTPEAFF.

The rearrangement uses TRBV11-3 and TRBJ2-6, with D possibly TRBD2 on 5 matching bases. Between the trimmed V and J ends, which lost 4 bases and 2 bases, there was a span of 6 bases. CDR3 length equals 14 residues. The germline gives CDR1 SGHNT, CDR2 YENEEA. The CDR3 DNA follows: TGTGCCAGCAGCTGGGAGACTGGGGCCAACGTCCTGACTTTC. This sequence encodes CASSWETGANVLTF. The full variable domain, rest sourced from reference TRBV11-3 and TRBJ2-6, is EAGVVQSPRYKIIEKKQPVAFWCNPISGHNTLYWYLQNLGQGPELLIRYENEEAVDDSQLPKDRFSAERLKGVDSTLKIQPAELGDSAVYLCASSWETGANVLTFGAGSRLTVL.